This T cell receptor beta chain was identified in a study of T cell responses to AZD1222 COVID-19 vaccine. Generated by immunoSEQ multiplex PCR, the TCRdb table keeps only in-frame clones and is missing some. The sample holds approximately 150,000 clones, 85% to 95% seen once. General study findings and limits: Reportedly, nearly half of unique spike TCRs recognized epitopes outside B.1.351/B.1.1.7 mutations.

The CDR3 has 16 residues. V dropped 2 bases and J dropped 6; count of bases not matched to a gene: 9. CDR1 is PRHDT and CDR2 is FYEKMQ in the germline V gene (reference sequence). A word on this clone: Its specificity is unknown.

The chain joins TRBV13 to TRBJ2-3, with 9 positions matching TRBD2. This clonotype was sampled from an adult in good health. The sample here was peripheral blood, taken on day 0 of AZD1222 vaccination. CDR3 bases: TGTGCCAGCAGCTTAAGTTCGAAGCGGGGGGTTGATACGCAGTATTTT. Protein: CASSLSSKRGVDTQYF.